A selection of T cell receptor beta chains follows, all from one sample in a study of CD8 T cells in Susac syndrome. Each CDR3 protein gets one entry after TCRdb re-called the immunoSEQ multiplex PCR reads with MiXCR. Of about 77,000 distinct CDR3 sequences detected, about 93% appear once; the ten largest clones hold about 0.53%. Sample: CD4+ T cells from PBMCs. Receptors were obtained from a human donor with Susac syndrome. The CDR3 runs from the conserved cysteine through the conserved F or W. The D gene is left open where the match is weak. Not all rows give a size; the values are once, few, many and, for expanded clones, a class.

V,size,D,J,DNA,CDR3
TRBV5-1,-,TRBD2,TRBJ2-5,TGCGCCAGCAGCTTGGCCCCAGCGGGAGGAGGAGAGACCCAGTACTTC,CASSLAPAGGGETQYF
TRBV28,-,-,TRBJ2-7,TGTGCCACCCTGAAGGGCTACGAGCAGTACTTC,CATLKGYEQYF
TRBV6-2/TRBV6-3,-,-,TRBJ2-7,TGTGCCAGCACCCCGGCGGAGCTAGTTTACGAGCAGTACTTC,CASTPAELVYEQYF
TRBV3-1,-,-,TRBJ1-3,TGTGCCAGCAGCCAATCATCCGGAAACACCATATATTTT,CASSQSSGNTIYF
TRBV6-5,-,-,TRBJ2-7,TGTGCCAGCAGGAGGGACGGCGCCTACGAGCAGTACTTC,CASRRDGAYEQYF
TRBV6-5,once,-,TRBJ2-3,TGTGCCAGCAGTTACAGCAGGGTACAAACGCAGTATTTT,CASSYSRVQTQYF
TRBV12-3/TRBV12-4,-,TRBD1,TRBJ2-1,TGTGCCAGCAGTCCACCGGACAGGGGGTCCTACAATGAGCAGTTCTTC,CASSPPDRGSYNEQFF
TRBV29-1,-,TRBD1,TRBJ1-2,TGCAGCGTTGAAGCACAGGGGCCCTATGGCTACACCTTC,CSVEAQGPYGYTF
TRBV29-1,-,TRBD1,TRBJ1-1,TGCAGCGCCGTCCGGACAGGGGACACTGAAGCTTTCTTT,CSAVRTGDTEAFF
TRBV3-1,-,-,TRBJ1-3,TGTGCCAGCAGCCAAGATAATTCGGCATCTGAAAACACCATATATTTT,CASSQDNSASENTIYF
TRBV4-2,few,TRBD2,TRBJ2-7,TGTGCCAGCAGCCAGGGACTAGCGGGAGCCTACGAGCAGTACTTC,CASSQGLAGAYEQYF
TRBV2,-,-,TRBJ2-5,TGTGCCAGCAGGGAGAGGTCGCGTTTGAACGAAGAGACCCAGTACTTC,CASRERSRLNEETQYF
TRBV25-1,-,TRBD2,TRBJ2-5,TGTGCCAGCAGTGAATGGGGGGGGGTACCCCAAGAGACCCAGTACTTC,CASSEWGGVPQETQYF
TRBV4-1,-,-,TRBJ2-1,TGCGCCAGCAGCCATATGGCCGACGAGCAGTTCTTC,CASSHMADEQFF
TRBV7-8,-,-,TRBJ2-5,TGTGCCAGCGGGGTATCAGGGGAGACCCAGTACTTC,CASGVSGETQYF
TRBV10-3,-,TRBD1,TRBJ2-7,TGTGCCATCAGTGACCAGGGACAGTCGATCTACGAGCAGTACTTC,CAISDQGQSIYEQYF
TRBV29-1,-,TRBD2,TRBJ2-5,TGCAGCTATGGGCGGGGGATTGGGACCCAGTACTTC,CSYGRGIGTQYF
TRBV7-2,-,TRBD1,TRBJ1-2,TGTGCCAGCAGCCCATTTGTGACAGGGGGTGGTGGCTACACCTTC,CASSPFVTGGGGYTF
TRBV2,-,TRBD1,TRBJ2-5,TGTGCCAGCAGTTTCACCCCAGGGGGAAGAGAGACCCAGTACTTC,CASSFTPGGRETQYF
TRBV28,-,TRBD2,TRBJ2-1,TGTGCCAGCCCCCCGGGAGGTTTTGTTAATGATGAGCAGTTCTTC,CASPPGGFVNDEQFF
TRBV30,-,TRBD2,TRBJ2-5,TGTGCCTGGAGATTTAGCGGGAGGGGCGAATGGGAGACCCAGTACTTC,CAWRFSGRGEWETQYF
TRBV27,-,-,TRBJ1-5,TGTGCCAGCAGTCCTTACAGGCCCAATAGCAATCAGCCCCAGCATTTT,CASSPYRPNSNQPQHF
TRBV18,-,TRBD2,TRBJ2-1,TGTGCCAGCTCACCACCGTCTAGCGGGAGGTTGGGTGAGCAGTTCTTC,CASSPPSSGRLGEQFF
TRBV20-1,-,-,TRBJ1-2,TGCAGTGCACCCGGGACGTACTATGGCTACACCTTC,CSAPGTYYGYTF
TRBV7-2,-,-,TRBJ2-7,TGTGCCAGCAGCTTAGCGGTAGGGCCGGGACTCTACGAGCAGTACTTC,CASSLAVGPGLYEQYF
TRBV7-2,-,-,TRBJ2-5,TGTGCCAGCAGCTTAGGATATTCAGAGACCCAGTACTTC,CASSLGYSETQYF
TRBV19,-,-,TRBJ1-1,TGTGCCAGTAGTATCGGCCAGGGAGGTAAGGCTTTCTTT,CASSIGQGGKAFF
TRBV5-1,-,-,TRBJ2-6,TGCGCCAGCAGCGTAGGACACCTATCTGGGGCCAACGTCCTGACTTTC,CASSVGHLSGANVLTF
TRBV5-1,-,-,TRBJ1-1,TGCGCCAGCAGCCCGATGGACCCAGGAGGCACTGAAGCTTTCTTT,CASSPMDPGGTEAFF
TRBV2,once,-,TRBJ1-1,TGTGCCAGCAGTGAACCTGGCAGAGAAGCTTTCTTT,CASSEPGREAFF
TRBV7-2,-,-,TRBJ2-1,TGTGCCAGCAGCTTGACTTTTAAGGATGAGCAGTTCTTC,CASSLTFKDEQFF
TRBV25-1,-,-,TRBJ2-5,TGTGCCAGCAGTGATCTTAGGGGCCCCGGAGAGACCCAGTACTTC,CASSDLRGPGETQYF
TRBV5-1,-,TRBD2,TRBJ2-2,TGCGCCAGCAGCTTGTGGCTAGCGGGAGGTGAGGAGCTGTTTTTT,CASSLWLAGGEELFF
TRBV27,-,-,TRBJ1-5,TGTGCCAGCAGTTTATTCGCGAAGGAGAATAATCAGCCCCAGCATTTT,CASSLFAKENNQPQHF
TRBV18,-,-,TRBJ2-2,TGTGCCAGCTCACCACGAACAGACACCGGGGAGCTGTTTTTT,CASSPRTDTGELFF
TRBV20-1,-,-,TRBJ2-1,TGCAGTGCTCCGAGGTTGGATGAGCAGTTCTTC,CSAPRLDEQFF
TRBV18,-,-,TRBJ1-5,TGTGCCAGCTCACCCATAGGGCAGGGGCATCAGCCCCAGCATTTT,CASSPIGQGHQPQHF
TRBV6-5,-,-,TRBJ2-2,TGTGCCAGCAGTTACTCGTTGGACTGGTTGGTATCGAGCGGGGAGCTGTTTTTT,CASSYSLDWLVSSGELFF
TRBV12-2,-,-,TRBJ2-5,TGTGCAAGTCGCCCACCGGGACAGCAAGAGACCCAGTACTTC,CASRPPGQQETQYF
TRBV29-1,-,-,TRBJ1-1,TGCAGCGGATCCCACGGCCACACTGAAGCTTTCTTT,CSGSHGHTEAFF
TRBV29-1,-,TRBD2,TRBJ2-5,TGCAGCGTTCGGGGACTACTTTTCGGGACCCAGTACTTC,CSVRGLLFGTQYF
TRBV15,-,-,TRBJ2-3,TGTGCCACCAGCAGAGATATAAGGGAGCGGTTGGGAGATACGCAGTATTTT,CATSRDIRERLGDTQYF
TRBV9,-,-,TRBJ1-1,TGTGCCAGCGCCCAGGGCCCGGTTGACAGACCGAACACTGAAGCTTTCTTT,CASAQGPVDRPNTEAFF
TRBV5-6,-,-,TRBJ2-5,TGTGCCAGCAGTAAGAATCAAGAGACCCAGTACTTC,CASSKNQETQYF
TRBV5-6,-,-,TRBJ2-5,TGTGCCAGCAGCTGGGGTTGGAGCCAAGAGACCCAGTACTTC,CASSWGWSQETQYF
TRBV20-1,-,-,TRBJ1-4,TGCAGTGCTAGAAACAGGGCTGATGAAAAACTGTTTTTT,CSARNRADEKLFF
TRBV7-9,-,-,TRBJ2-7,TGTGCCAGCAGCCCGAGGGGTTTGCGGGACTCCTCCTACGAGCAGTACTTC,CASSPRGLRDSSYEQYF
TRBV6-5,-,-,TRBJ1-4,TGTGCCAGCAGTTACGGGCCGATTAATGAAAAACTGTTTTTT,CASSYGPINEKLFF
TRBV27,-,-,TRBJ2-5,TGTGCCAGCAGGAGGTCCAGGGTTGAGGAGACCCAGTACTTC,CASRRSRVEETQYF
TRBV19,-,-,TRBJ1-5,TGTGCCAGTAGTGCGGACCATAGCAATCAGCCCCAGCATTTT,CASSADHSNQPQHF
TRBV25-1,-,-,TRBJ1-4,TGTGCCAGCAGTGCTGGGACGCCGAAGGGGGAAAAACTGTTTTTT,CASSAGTPKGEKLFF
TRBV24-1,-,TRBD1,TRBJ2-1,TGTGCCACCAGTGGATCCCGGGACAGGGGAAATGAGCAGTTCTTC,CATSGSRDRGNEQFF
TRBV6-5,-,-,TRBJ2-7,TGTGCCAGCAGAGCAACCGGGACCCCCCTGGGGGAGCAGTACTTC,CASRATGTPLGEQYF
TRBV15,-,TRBD2,TRBJ2-7,TGTGCCACCAGCAGAGAGATCCTAGCGGGTCCCGCGTCCTACGAGCAGTACTTC,CATSREILAGPASYEQYF
TRBV3-1,-,-,TRBJ1-2,TGTGCCAGCAGCCAAGATCTGGGTGGCTACACCTTC,CASSQDLGGYTF
TRBV29-1,-,-,TRBJ1-4,TGCAGCGTTGAAGGGCAGTCGGGGAAACTGTTTTTT,CSVEGQSGKLFF
TRBV5-1,once,-,TRBJ1-1,TGCGCCAGCAGCTTGGCACCAGAGAACACTGAAGCTTTCTTT,CASSLAPENTEAFF
TRBV27,-,-,TRBJ2-7,TGTGCCAGCAGTTTGATAGGGTCCTACGAGCAGTACTTC,CASSLIGSYEQYF
TRBV7-9,-,TRBD1,TRBJ2-1,TGTGCCAGCAGCTTAATGGGGACAGGGCGCAATGAGCAGTTCTTC,CASSLMGTGRNEQFF